This section outlines one TCR beta chain sequence together with its context. The antigen remains undetermined. TCRdb's copy holds only in-frame clones and misses some; the assay was immunoSEQ multiplex PCR. The data contain about 90,000 clones, more than 85% of them singletons. The data were taken from a study of Tregs in tolerant kidney transplant recipients. Overall study findings and caveats: Some patients' samples used different primers over time, so nucleotide sequences weren't comparable.

V lost 6 bases to trimming and J lost 1 base; unmatched junction nucleotides: 4. This CDR3 comprises 14 residues. CDR1 is MNHEY and CDR2 is SVGAGI in the germline V gene. Mixed chimerism was transient after nonmyeloablative marrow transplants from related graft donors. The sequencing here drew on CD4+ T cells from blood (PBMCs), taken 12 months after the transplant. The rearrangement links TRBV6-5 to TRBJ2-7; 9 bases line up with TRBD1. The receptor's source is a human patient who received a combined kidney and bone marrow transplant. Some of the T cells might come from the graft donor. For the CDR3, the DNA is TGTGCCAGCAGAGGGACAGGGAGTTCCTACGAGCAGTACTTC. Its protein is CASRGTGSSYEQYF.